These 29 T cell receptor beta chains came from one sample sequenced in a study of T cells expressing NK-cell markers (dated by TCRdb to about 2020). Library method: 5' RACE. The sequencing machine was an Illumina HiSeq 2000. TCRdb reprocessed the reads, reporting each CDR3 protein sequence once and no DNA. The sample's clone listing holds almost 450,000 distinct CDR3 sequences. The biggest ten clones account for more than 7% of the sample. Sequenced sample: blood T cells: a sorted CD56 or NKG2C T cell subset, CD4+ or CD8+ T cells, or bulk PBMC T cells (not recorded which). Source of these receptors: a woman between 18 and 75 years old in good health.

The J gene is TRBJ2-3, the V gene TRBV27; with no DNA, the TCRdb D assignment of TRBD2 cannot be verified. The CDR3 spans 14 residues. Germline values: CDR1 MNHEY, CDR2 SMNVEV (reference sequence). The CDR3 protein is CASGPDWSTDTQYF.

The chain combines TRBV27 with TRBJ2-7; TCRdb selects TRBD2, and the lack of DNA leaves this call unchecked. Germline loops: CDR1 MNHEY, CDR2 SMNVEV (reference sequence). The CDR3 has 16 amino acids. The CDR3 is CASSHGLAGGPGEQYF.

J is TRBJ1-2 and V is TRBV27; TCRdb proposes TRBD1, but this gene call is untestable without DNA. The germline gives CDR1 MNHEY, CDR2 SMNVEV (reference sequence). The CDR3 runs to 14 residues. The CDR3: CASRPTGGYYGYTF.

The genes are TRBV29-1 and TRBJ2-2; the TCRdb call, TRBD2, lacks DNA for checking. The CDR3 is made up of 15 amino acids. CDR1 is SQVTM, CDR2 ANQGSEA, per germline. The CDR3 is CSVELAGGPNGELFF.

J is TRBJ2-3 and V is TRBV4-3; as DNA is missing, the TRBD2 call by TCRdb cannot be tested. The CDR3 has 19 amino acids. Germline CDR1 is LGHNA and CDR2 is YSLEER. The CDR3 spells CASSQGQRGGTGYTDTQYF.

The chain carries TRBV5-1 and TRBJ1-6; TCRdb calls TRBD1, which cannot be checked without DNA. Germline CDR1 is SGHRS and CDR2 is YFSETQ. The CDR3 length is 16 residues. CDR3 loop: CASSLPGTGTDSPLHF.

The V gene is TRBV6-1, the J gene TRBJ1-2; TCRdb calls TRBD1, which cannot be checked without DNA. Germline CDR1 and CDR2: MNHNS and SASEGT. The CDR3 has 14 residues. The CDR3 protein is CATLNEGDNYGYTF.

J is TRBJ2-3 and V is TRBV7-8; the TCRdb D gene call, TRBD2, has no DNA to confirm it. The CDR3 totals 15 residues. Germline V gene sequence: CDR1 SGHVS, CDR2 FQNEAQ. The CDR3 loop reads CASSFIAGVADTQYF.

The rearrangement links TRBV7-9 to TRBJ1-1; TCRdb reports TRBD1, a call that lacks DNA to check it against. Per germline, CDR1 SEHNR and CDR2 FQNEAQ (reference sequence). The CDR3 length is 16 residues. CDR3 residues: CASSSDRGLYYPEAFF.

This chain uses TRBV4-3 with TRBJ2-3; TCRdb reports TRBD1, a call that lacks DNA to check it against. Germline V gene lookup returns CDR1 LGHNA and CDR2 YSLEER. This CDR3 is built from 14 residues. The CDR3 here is CASSQGQRTDTQYF.

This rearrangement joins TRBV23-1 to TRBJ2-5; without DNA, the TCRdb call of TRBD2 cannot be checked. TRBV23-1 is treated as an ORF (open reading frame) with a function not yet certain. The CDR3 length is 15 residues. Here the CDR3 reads CASSYKSPGQETQYF.

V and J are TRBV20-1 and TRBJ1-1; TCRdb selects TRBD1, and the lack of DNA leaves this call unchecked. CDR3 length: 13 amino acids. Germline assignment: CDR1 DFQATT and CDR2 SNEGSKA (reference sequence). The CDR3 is CSAPLGANTEAFF.

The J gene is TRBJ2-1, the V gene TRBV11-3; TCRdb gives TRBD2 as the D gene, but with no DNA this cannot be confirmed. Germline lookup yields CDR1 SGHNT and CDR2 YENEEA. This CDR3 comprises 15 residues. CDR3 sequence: CASSLEGTSIDEQFF.

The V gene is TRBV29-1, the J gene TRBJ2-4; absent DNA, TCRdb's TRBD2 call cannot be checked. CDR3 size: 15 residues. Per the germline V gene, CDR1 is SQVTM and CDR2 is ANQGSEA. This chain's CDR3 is CSVEGREGAGNIQYF.

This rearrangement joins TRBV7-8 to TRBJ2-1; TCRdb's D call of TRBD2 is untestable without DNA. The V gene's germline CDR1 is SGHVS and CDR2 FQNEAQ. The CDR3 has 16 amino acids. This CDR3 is CASSLVVLAESNEQFF.

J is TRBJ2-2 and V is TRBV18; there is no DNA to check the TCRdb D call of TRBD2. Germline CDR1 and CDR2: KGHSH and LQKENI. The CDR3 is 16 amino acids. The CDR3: CASSPPWGRETGELFF. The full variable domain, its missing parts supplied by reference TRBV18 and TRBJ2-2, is NAGVMQNPRHLVRRRGQEARLRCSPMKGHSHVYWYRQLPEEGLKFMVYLQKENIIDESGMPKERFSAEFPKEGPSILRIQQVVRGDSAAYFCASSPPWGRETGELFFGEGSRLTVL.

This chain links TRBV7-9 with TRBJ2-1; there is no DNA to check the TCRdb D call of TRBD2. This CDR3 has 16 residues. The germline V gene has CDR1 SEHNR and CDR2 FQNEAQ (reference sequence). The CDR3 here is CASSLGTSGLYNEQFF. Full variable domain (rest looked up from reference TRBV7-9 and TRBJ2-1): DTGVSQNPRHKITKRGQNVTFRCDPISEHNRLYWYRQTLGQGPEFLTYFQNEAQLEKSRLLSDRFSAERPKGSFSTLEIQRTEQGDSAMYLCASSLGTSGLYNEQFFGPGTRLTVL.

The CDR3: CSVEDTGSNTEAFF. The chain carries TRBV29-1 and TRBJ1-1. Germline V lookup: CDR1 SQVTM, CDR2 ANQGSEA. This CDR3 is built from 14 residues.

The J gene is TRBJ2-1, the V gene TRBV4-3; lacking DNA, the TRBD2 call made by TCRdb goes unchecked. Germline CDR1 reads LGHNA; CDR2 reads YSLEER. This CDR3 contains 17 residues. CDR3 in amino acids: CASSQVEAGDSYNEQFF.

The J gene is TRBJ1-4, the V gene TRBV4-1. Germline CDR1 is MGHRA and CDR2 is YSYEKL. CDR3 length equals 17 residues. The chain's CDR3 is CASSQVALPVANEKLFF.

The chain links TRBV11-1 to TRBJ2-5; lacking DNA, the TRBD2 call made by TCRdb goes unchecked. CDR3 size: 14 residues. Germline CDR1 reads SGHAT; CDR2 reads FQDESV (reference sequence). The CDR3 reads CASGDGGLQETQYF.

The CDR3 loop is CASSLARLADYGGEQYF. This sequence joins TRBV7-9 and TRBJ2-7; TCRdb picks TRBD2, but there is no DNA to check that call. Germline V CDR1 and CDR2: SEHNR, FQNEAQ (reference sequence). The CDR3 runs 17 residues.

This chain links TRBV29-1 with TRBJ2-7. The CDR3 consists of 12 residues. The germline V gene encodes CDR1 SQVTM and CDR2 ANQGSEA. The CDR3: CSVEVGSYEQYF.

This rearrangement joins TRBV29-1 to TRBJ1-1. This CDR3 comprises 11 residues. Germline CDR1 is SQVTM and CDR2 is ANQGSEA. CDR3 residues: CSVEGKTEAFF.

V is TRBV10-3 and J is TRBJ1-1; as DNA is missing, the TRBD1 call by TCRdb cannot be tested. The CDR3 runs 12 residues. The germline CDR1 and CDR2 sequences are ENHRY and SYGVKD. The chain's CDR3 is CAIGGADTEAFF.

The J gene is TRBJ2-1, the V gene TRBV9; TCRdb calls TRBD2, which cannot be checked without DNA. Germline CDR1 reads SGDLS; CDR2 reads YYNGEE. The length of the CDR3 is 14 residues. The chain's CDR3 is CASSLQGLYNEQFF.

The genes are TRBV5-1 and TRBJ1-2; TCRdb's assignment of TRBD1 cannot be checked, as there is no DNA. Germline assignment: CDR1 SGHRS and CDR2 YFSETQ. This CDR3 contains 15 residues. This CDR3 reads CASSLQGPANYGYTF.

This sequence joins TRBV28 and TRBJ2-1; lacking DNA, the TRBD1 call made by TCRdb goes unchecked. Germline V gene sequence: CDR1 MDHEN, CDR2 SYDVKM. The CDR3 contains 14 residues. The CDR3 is CASSLEGSDNEQFF.

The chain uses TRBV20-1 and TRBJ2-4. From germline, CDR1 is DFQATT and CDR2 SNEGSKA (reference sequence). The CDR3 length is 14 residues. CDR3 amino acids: CSARGALAGNIQYF.